This T cell receptor beta chain was documented in a study of T-cell memory formation after mild COVID-19. Whole-study context: Each donor largely had its own TCR clusters. Overall study results and limits: Clones that got smaller from day 15 to 85 had even CD4/CD8, while clones growing later tipped toward CD4+. Confirmation of SARS-CoV-2 specificity was lacking for second-wave clones peaking day 37.

V gave up 2 bases and J gave up 10 bases, with 9 bases separating them. Germline loops: CDR1 MNHNS, CDR2 SASEGT. The CDR3 length is 11 residues. This clonotype was seen a handful of times. The antigen remains undetermined. In TCRdb, the 5' RACE reads were re-called with MiXCR into one record per CDR3 protein. The repertoire includes 300,000 to 350,000 distinct CDR3 sequences, approximately 15% of them detected once, and about 20% sits in the top ten. The source of this sequence is a young man who had mild COVID-19 (a few samples of this study predate the infection). Cell type and time point are not known. The sample taken for sequencing was PBMCs or a T cell subset sorted from them (not recorded which). The chain employs TRBV6-1 and TRBJ2-7, with D unclear. CDR3 nucleotide sequence: TGTGCCAGCAGTGAAAGGGCTCATCAGTACTTC. Its translation is CASSERAHQYF.